The clone carrying this TCR beta chain was found many times. The antigen is undetermined. Deep level was the assay's run setting. TCRdb's table, derived via immunoSEQ multiplex PCR, lists solely in-frame clones and lacks some. The sample carries approximately 100,000 clones, about 71% recorded once. This record belongs to a study of shared clonotypes between healthy human individuals. Study-level information: Ranging from 18 to 49 in age, donors were two women and a few men.

Study-level results: Clonotypes that were shared across a handful of donors made up 4.5% to 5% of naive CD4 clonotypes. Unshared clonotypes carried lower generation probabilities than those common to all four donors.

Germline CDR1 reads SGHRS; CDR2 reads YFSETQ. The CDR3 runs to 14 residues. V lost 3 bases to trimming and J lost 7 bases; unmatched junction nucleotides: 8. The sequencing sample was made of memory CD8+ T cells sorted from blood. Subset meaning: CD45RO+ cells pooled with CCR7-negative TemRA cells. The chain is built from TRBV5-1 and TRBJ1-2; 8 positions agree with TRBD1. The clonotype originates from a woman in her twenties or thirties in good health. CDR3 bases: TGCGCCAGCAGCTATGACAGGGGCATGGTTGGCTACACCTTC. Its protein product is CASSYDRGMVGYTF.